This T cell receptor beta chain appears in the sequencing data of a study of T cells in Graves' hyperthyroidism and ophthalmopathy. Amplified TCR beta CDR3 regions came from RNA transcripts. During a first-round RT-PCR of the TCR CDR3, the HTBI primer set was used. One entry per CDR3 protein results from TCRdb running MiXCR on the multiplex PCR reads. This table holds hundreds of thousands of distinct CDR3 sequences, roughly 40% found once. Hyperthyroidism in the patients, aged 18 to 65, was newly diagnosed and under 2 months in duration. The V gene lost 2 bases and the J gene lost 4 bases, with 10 bases spanning the gap. Germline V gene data show CDR1 as SGHRS and CDR2 as YFSETQ. The CDR3 is made up of 14 amino acids. This clonotype has at least ten counts.

The J gene is TRBJ1-5, the V gene TRBV5-1; D is unclear. The clonotype originates from a man younger than 35 with Graves' hyperthyroidism. The sample comprised blood. This CDR3 reads CASSLGDGNQPQHF. In nucleotides, the CDR3 is TGCGCCAGCAGCTTAGGTGACGGAAATCAGCCCCAGCATTTT. Looking up the rest from reference TRBV5-1 and TRBJ1-5 gives the full variable domain: KAGVTQTPRYLIKTRGQQVTLSCSPISGHRSVSWYQQTPGQGLQFLFEYFSETQRNKGNFPGRFSGRQFSNSRSEMNVSTLELGDSALYLCASSLGDGNQPQHFGDGTRLSIL.